This T cell receptor beta chain was recovered during a study of T cells in Graves' hyperthyroidism and ophthalmopathy (dated by TCRdb to the late 2010s). Regarding the complete study: Peripheral blood was sampled at the time of initial diagnosis, prior to any treatment. After blood sampling, hyperthyroidism patients were treated with methimazole at a starting dose of 30 mg daily, and ophthalmopathy patients were treated with high-dose intravenous methylprednisolone. Prospective prediction of ophthalmopathy was tested in an independent validation cohort consisting of roughly 19 hyperthyroidism patients and over 15 patients who later progressed to ophthalmopathy. In addition, the study compared T-cell repertoires in thyroid tissue and in blood from 6 or 7 Graves' hyperthyroidism patients. The 100 discovery patients were randomly split 7:3 into training and test sets. The paper reports TCR Vbeta CDR3 sequencing of more than 120 peripheral blood samples: 40 to 45 ophthalmopathy, over 70 hyperthyroidism and around 17 progressor patients. A discovery cohort of around 100 patients, roughly 45 with Graves' ophthalmopathy and about 60 with stable Graves' hyperthyroidism, was used to find distinguishing TCR V-J signatures. What the study reported, not specific to this receptor: A model built on a 13 V-J signature distinguished ophthalmopathy from stable hyperthyroidism, reaching around 90% sensitivity and around 82% specificity in cross-validation and 80%/75% in testing. Sample size was not statistically predetermined, and investigators were not blinded to group allocation. Most expanded thyroid clonotypes (frequency above 0.001) were also found in blood, which suggests that blood repertoires may mirror thyroid immune responses. In validation, progression to ophthalmopathy was predicted by the model with around 70% sensitivity and 72.22% specificity, a median of around 5.9 months before onset.

V is pared back by 0 bases and J by 3 bases, with 10 bases lying between the germline termini. The germline V gene (reference sequence) provides CDR1 SGHKS and CDR2 YYEKEE. The CDR3 holds 14 amino acids from the cysteine to the phenylalanine. The entry retains the CDR3 DNA only, 42 bases that are in frame from base 1. Hyperthyroidism patients were aged 18 to 65 years and newly diagnosed, with disease duration of less than 2 months. Exclusion was applied to patients with uncontrolled infections, other autoimmune diseases, pregnancy or lactation. Diagnoses were based on clinical symptoms, serum thyroxine and TRAb, thyroid ultrasound and orbital computed tomography. For progressor patients, blood was drawn at the first diagnosis of hyperthyroidism, before any ophthalmopathy symptoms had appeared. PBMCs were isolated from 10 ml of fresh peripheral blood by Ficoll-Paque density gradient centrifugation. Progressor patients were initially diagnosed with Graves' hyperthyroidism and developed ophthalmopathy during follow-up. Total RNA was extracted using Trizol reagent, and RNA quality was assessed on an Agilent 2100 Bioanalyzer.

There are many counts of this clonotype. Its antigen is unknown. Within one base of it there is no much larger clone, and no base qualities were kept. The TCR beta CDR3 regions were amplified from RNA transcripts. A first-round RT-PCR of the TCR CDR3 used the HTBI primer set with the Qiagen OneStep RT-PCR kit. A second multiplex PCR round built the libraries, followed by size selection and purification. Libraries were sequenced paired-end with 100 bp reads on an Illumina HiSeq2000. In the authors' own workflow: Raw data were processed with SOAPnuke, discarding reads with adapters, uncalled bases, mean Phred below 15, or no exact constant-primer or identifier match. COPE v1.2.5 was used to merge the high-quality paired reads, and each unique nucleotide sequence was defined as a clonotype. MiTCR v1.1 was used to align clonotypes to the IMGT TRBV, TRBD and TRBJ reference segments. The analysis was restricted to V-J combinations with a frequency above 0.0001, which together covered over 99% of the repertoires. The TCS score was defined as the ratio of F50 (clonal expansion) to E x V (chaos), calculated using BLOSUM62-based TCRdist between CDR3 peptides within each V-J. Welch's t-statistics and random forest reduced 514 V-J features to roughly 13, which were used in a naive Bayes classifier (R e1071). TCRdb reran the public reads through fastp at Q25 and MiXCR, keeping productive beta chains. Each record represents a unique CDR3 protein, reported with the most common genes and DNA among its rows. V and J calls and clone size were set by TCRdb, not the authors. This sample gives under 400,000 distinct CDR3 sequences in total; about a sixth of them show up just once. About 27% of the sample rests with the top ten.

Sequenced sample: blood. The chain is made from TRBV5-5 and TRBJ2-7; TRBD1 is possibly the D segment (5 matching bases). This receptor was identified in a woman aged 18-29 years with Graves' hyperthyroidism that later progressed to Graves' ophthalmopathy. The nucleotides are TGTGCCAGCAGCTTGGCTGGACACCACTACGAGCAGTACTTC. This yields the protein CASSLAGHHYEQYF.